This T cell receptor beta chain was sequenced during a study of OX40 agonist ivuxolimab in advanced cancers. Whole-study findings and limits: Individuals who were partial responders at 0.1-3.0 mg/kg had clonal expansion that ranked among the lowest. Averaged across samples, CD8+ T cells carried more expanded clones than CD4+ did.

Baseline, cycle 4 day 1, and cycle 7 day 1 were the blood sampling points. This CDR3 comprises 14 residues. Trimming pared 0 bases from V and 7 bases from J, leaving 12 bases between. The V gene's germline CDR1 is KGHSH and CDR2 LQKENI. As for this clone: Its antigen is undetermined.

Measured with immunoSEQ multiplex PCR; TCRdb has only the in-frame clones, and not every one. This sample has tens of thousands of clones, with approximately 91% found just once. The sequences come from CD4+ or CD8+ T cells sorted from blood, collected in a trial of the OX40 agonist ivuxolimab. The sequence came from an adult with an advanced solid tumor such as melanoma, head and neck, liver or kidney cancer. The rearrangement uses TRBV18 and TRBJ1-1; D not certain. Written as DNA, the CDR3 is TGTGCCAGCTCACCACCGTCAGTTACAATTGAAGCTTTCTTT. Translation gives CASSPPSVTIEAFF.